Each of the 3 T cell receptor beta chains below was sequenced from the same sample in a study of blood T cell repertoires in COVID-19. Sequenced by immunoSEQ multiplex PCR; TCRdb stores in-frame clones only, minus some. The data contain some 240,000 clones, roughly 90% of them singletons. Specimen: peripheral blood. These TCRs come from a woman in her sixties with COVID-19, enrolled during active disease.

V usage is TRBV27 and J usage is TRBJ1-2; D is perhaps TRBD1 (6 bases). Germline V lookup: CDR1 MNHEY, CDR2 SMNVEV (reference sequence). The CDR3 has 15 amino acids. V was clipped by 0 bases and J by 5 bases, with 13 bases between them. The CDR3 here is CASSLSPDSAYGYTF. DNA for the CDR3: TGTGCCAGCAGTTTATCCCCGGACAGCGCTTATGGCTACACCTTC.

This chain connects TRBV7-9 to TRBJ1-2; a weak D match, TRBD1 (6 bases). Trimming left V 8 bases short and J 8 bases short, with 18 bases between. CDR1 SEHNR and CDR2 FQNEAQ come from the germline V gene (reference sequence). This CDR3 spans 13 amino acids. The CDR3 reads CASRPSTGSGYTF. The CDR3 bases are TGTGCCAGCCGTCCCTCCACAGGGTCCGGCTACACCTTC.

V gene TRBV2 combines with J gene TRBJ1-1; D is unclear. Per germline, CDR1 SNHLY and CDR2 FYNNEI. The CDR3 runs to 13 residues. Between the trimmed V and J ends, which lost 3 bases and 6 bases, there was a span of 11 bases. In DNA form, the CDR3 reads TGTGCCAGCAGTGAGGTGACTAACGCTGAAGCTTTCTTT. This translates into CASSEVTNAEAFF.